This TCR beta chain emerged from a study of T cell repertoires in cytomegalovirus infection. On the study more broadly: It was recently identified HLA-C-restricted and well-studied HLA-B-restricted CMV epitopes that the study used. CMV infection and matching HLA type were both indicated by public TCR beta signatures. Study-wide points: HLA-C-restricted, CMV-specific TCR beta clonotypes were dominant ex vivo. Using cumulative public TCR beta family frequency, the authors identified those who carried CMV together with the relevant HLA.

Using its own MiXCR run on the reads, TCRdb lists one record per CDR3 protein. The sample records a few hundred thousand distinct CDR3 sequences, approximately 40% being singletons. Turning to this clonotype: Its specificity is not known.

Here the sequenced sample was cultured PBMCs, taken from culture after CMV antigen stimulation. The receptor was derived from a human donor in good health (CMV status not recorded). Some clones in this sample may be carry-over from other donors' samples.

CDR3 DNA sequence: TGTGCCAGCAGTCCCACTCAGAACACCGGGGAGCTGTTTTTT. This gives the protein CASSPTQNTGELFF. The rearrangement uses TRBV12-3 or TRBV12-4 and TRBJ2-2; D is unclear. The CDR3 sequence is 14 residues long. The V end was cut by 5 bases, the J end by 1 base, with 8 bases between.